The clone carrying this T cell receptor beta chain appeared once. Its target is not known. Only in-frame clones appear in the TCRdb table, and some are missing; sequencing was by immunoSEQ multiplex PCR. The table includes 450,000 to 550,000 clones, 85% to 90% detected once. The sample originates from a study of Ad26.COV2.S vaccination and SARS-CoV-2 variants. CDR3 length equals 12 residues. Germline loops: CDR1 SNHLY, CDR2 FYNNEI. The V end lost 4 bases, the J end lost 6 bases, and 7 bases lay between the germline ends. Study-level results: Analyses that measured TCR breadth and depth may have underestimated total T cell responses.

Treatment in this sample: some 20 received Ad26.COV2.S at low or high dose, single or two shots; five or six received placebo; per-sample allocation not given. After the first vaccine or placebo injection, samples were drawn on day 63. Expressing Wuhan-strain SARS-CoV-2 spike, an Ad26 vector served as the vaccine. The source material was peripheral blood, sampled in a trial of Ad26.COV2.S vaccine versus placebo. V usage is TRBV2 and J usage is TRBJ2-1, with D hard to call. This receptor was identified in a person between 18 and 65 years old who received the Ad26.COV2.S COVID-19 vaccine or a placebo. This chain's CDR3 is CASSGAGNEQFF. The CDR3 DNA follows: TGTGCCAGCAGTGGAGCCGGCAATGAGCAGTTCTTC.